This TCR beta chain was sequenced in a study of control samples from healthy donors and cancer patients. The repertoire was sequenced with immunoSEQ multiplex PCR; TCRdb's copy has only in-frame clones and lacks some. The sample carries 25,000 to 35,000 clones, 87% recorded once. V lost 4 bases to trimming and J lost 9 bases, with 20 bases between them. The CDR3 runs to 15 residues. Germline CDR1 is SGHRS and CDR2 is YFSETQ. This chain connects TRBV5-1 to TRBJ2-1; TRBD2 is a possible D gene (6 bases). Sequences were obtained from PBMCs. The TCR sequence derives from a woman in her thirties or forties with lung cancer. The CDR3 region is CASSGGGGTESEQFF. Written as DNA, the CDR3 is TGCGCCAGCAGCGGTGGGGGTGGGACTGAAAGTGAGCAGTTCTTC.